This T cell receptor (beta chain) was identified during a study of T cells in narcolepsy. Looking at the study overall: Patients with NT1 or NT2 and healthy control donors were enrolled. Points from the study as a whole: Reportedly, autoreactive clonotypes were serially detected in patients' blood but not controls'. Autoreactive HCRT-specific and TRIB2-specific clonotypes were marked in same-patient CSF-versus-blood CD4+ comparisons.

Using immunoSEQ multiplex PCR, the repertoire was profiled, and TCRdb retains in-frame clones only, with some absent. The sample lists tens of thousands of clones, about 86% occurring once. The V end lost 1 base, the J end lost 2 bases, and 14 bases lay between the germline ends. The CDR3 is made up of 16 amino acids. The germline V gene has CDR1 MGHRA and CDR2 YSYEKL. Comments on this clone: Antigen: not known.

The sample was CD45RA- memory CD4+ T cells from PBMCs. The receptor comes from a human donor with narcolepsy. V usage is TRBV4-1 and J usage is TRBJ1-2; the D is unclear. The CDR3 sequence: CASSQGRRTENYGYTF. Written as DNA, the CDR3 is TGCGCCAGCAGCCAAGGTCGGAGAACGGAGAACTATGGCTACACCTTC.